Below are 32 T cell receptor beta chains sequenced from a single sample in a study of blood T cell repertoires in COVID-19. Repertoires were generated with immunoSEQ multiplex PCR, while TCRdb's copy carries only in-frame clones and drops some. The table lists under 200,000 clones, around 82% of them singletons. The sample was peripheral blood. These receptors came from a man between 70 and 80 years old with active or convalescent COVID-19.

V usage is TRBV28 and J usage is TRBJ2-7; D call uncertain. The CDR3 loop spans 16 amino acids. The V gene's germline CDR1 is MDHEN and CDR2 SYDVKM. V was clipped by 4 bases and J by 2 bases, with 18 bases between them. The CDR3 sequence: CASSSLRQVRAYEQYF. DNA for the CDR3: TGTGCCAGCAGTTCCCTTCGGCAGGTTCGCGCCTACGAGCAGTACTTC.

J is TRBJ2-3 and V is TRBV12-5, with TRBD1 matching over 9 bases. The junction had 4 bases not matched to a gene; V was cut back by 5 bases and J by 4 bases. CDR3 length: 14 residues. Germline CDR1 and CDR2: LGHNT and FRNRAP. The CDR3 here is CASGPGQGPDTQYF. As DNA, the CDR3 is TGTGCTAGTGGTCCGGGACAGGGCCCAGATACGCAGTATTTT.

The rearrangement joins TRBV5-1 to TRBJ2-7; 12 bases are a match to TRBD2. CDR3 length: 15 amino acids. The junction had 9 bases not matched to a gene; V was cut back by 4 bases and J by 7 bases. Germline assignment: CDR1 SGHRS and CDR2 YFSETQ. CDR3 protein: CASSLPLAGGGEQYF. The DNA of the CDR3 is TGCGCCAGCAGCCTTCCACTAGCGGGAGGAGGGGAGCAGTACTTC.

This clone was seen more than once but under ten times. The rearrangement links TRBV9 to TRBJ2-3; the D is unclear. The germline V and J ends were trimmed by 0 bases and 3 bases, with 14 bases remaining between them. This CDR3 comprises 16 residues. CDR1 SGDLS and CDR2 YYNGEE come from the germline V gene. CDR3 residues: CASSVDPQEVTDTQYF. The CDR3 coding sequence is TGTGCCAGCAGCGTAGATCCGCAAGAGGTGACAGATACGCAGTATTTT.

The rearrangement joins TRBV7-6 to TRBJ1-1, with D uncertain. The V gene's germline CDR1 is SGHVS and CDR2 FNYEAQ. V was shortened by 7 bases and J by 3 bases, with 15 bases between the two germline ends. The CDR3 length is 14 residues. The CDR3 reads CASTTAGVYTEAFF. In nucleotides, the CDR3 is TGTGCCAGCACCACGGCAGGTGTGTACACTGAAGCTTTCTTT.

Details on this clone: A read error may explain this, as a much larger clone is one base away. Other nucleotide sequences in the sample specify the same CDR3. The rearrangement uses TRBV7-2 and TRBJ1-1; D uncertain. V shed 1 base and J shed 1 base, with 4 bases lying between them. From germline, CDR1 is SGHTA and CDR2 FQGNSA. The CDR3 is made up of 13 amino acids. The CDR3 coding sequence is TGTGCCAGCAGCTTAGGTCAGAACACTGAAGCTTTCTTT. This codes for CASSLGQNTEAFF.

In its sample, this clone was seen a few times. The gene calls are TRBV6-5 and TRBJ2-5, with 7 bases identical to TRBD1. Germline V CDR1 and CDR2: MNHEY, SVGAGI. V was clipped by 5 bases and J by 2 bases; unmatched bases: 5. The CDR3 is made up of 14 amino acids. In DNA, the CDR3 is TGTGCCAGCAGTACGGGGACAGTGCAAGAGACCCAGTACTTC. It is translated as CASSTGTVQETQYF.

The chain employs TRBV5-4 and TRBJ1-1; possibly TRBD1 for D (6 bases). This CDR3 is 15 amino acids long. The V gene's germline CDR1 is SGHNT and CDR2 YYREEE (reference sequence). V was pared by 0 bases and J by 0 bases, with 9 bases between. The CDR3 sequence: CASSLAQGMNTEAFF. The CDR3 coding sequence is TGTGCCAGCAGCTTGGCCCAGGGGATGAACACTGAAGCTTTCTTT.

The chain joins TRBV19 to TRBJ2-2; the D is unclear. The CDR3 covers 12 residues. Germline CDR1 LNHDA, CDR2 SQIVND (reference sequence). With 9 bases removed from V and 3 bases from J, the gap between germline ends came to 8 bases. The DNA of the CDR3 is TGTGCCAGCACAAGTTACACCGGGGAGCTGTTTTTT. Protein product: CASTSYTGELFF.

The chain combines TRBV6-6 with TRBJ2-2, with 9 bases lining up with TRBD1. The J segment lost 0 bases and the V segment lost 6 bases, leaving 17 bases of the junction unmatched. The CDR3 totals 20 residues. Germline lookup yields CDR1 MNHNY and CDR2 SVGAGI (reference sequence). This CDR3 reads CASSRRDRASWGTNTGELFF. The CDR3 DNA sequence: TGTGCCAGCAGCCGCCGGGACAGGGCGTCTTGGGGGACGAACACCGGGGAGCTGTTTTTT.

The chain couples TRBV18 to TRBJ2-3; D uncertain. This CDR3 is built from 13 residues. Between the trimmed V and J ends, which lost 4 bases and 2 bases, there was a span of 7 bases. Germline CDR1 is KGHSH and CDR2 is LQKENI. CDR3 amino acids: CASSRTDTDTQYF. DNA of the CDR3: TGTGCCAGCTCACGAACAGACACAGATACGCAGTATTTT.

This clone occurred once. This sequence joins TRBV6-5 and TRBJ1-5; D is ambiguous. The CDR3 length is 12 residues. Trimming took 6 bases from V and 0 from J, leaving 3 bases between them. The germline gives CDR1 MNHEY, CDR2 SVGAGI. The CDR3 region has the DNA TGTGCCAGCAGATATAGCAATCAGCCCCAGCATTTT. Amino acids: CASRYSNQPQHF.

The V gene is TRBV5-1, the J gene TRBJ1-2, with TRBD1 identical over 9 bases. Germline V gene sequence: CDR1 SGHRS, CDR2 YFSETQ. This CDR3 is 16 amino acids long. After removal of 2 bases from V and 2 bases from J, the junction contained 7 bases not matched to a gene. The CDR3 DNA is TGCGCCAGCAGCTTTGGGACAGGGAGTTTGAACTATGGCTACACCTTC. Its translation is CASSFGTGSLNYGYTF.

This chain uses TRBV5-6 with TRBJ2-1; D is perhaps TRBD1 (6 bases). V lost 7 bases and J 6 bases, leaving 8 bases between the germline ends. The CDR3 loop spans 11 amino acids. Per germline, CDR1 SGHDT and CDR2 YYEEEE. CDR3 protein: CASFRGNEQFF. CDR3 DNA sequence: TGTGCCAGCTTCAGGGGCAATGAGCAGTTCTTC.

The chain employs TRBV6-5 and TRBJ2-6, with D maybe TRBD1 (5 bases). The length of the CDR3 is 15 residues. The ends were cut back, 7 bases at V and 0 bases at J, with 10 bases in the middle. Germline V gene sequence: CDR1 MNHEY, CDR2 SVGAGI. CDR3 DNA sequence: TGTGCCAGCAAACTTGACAGCTCTGGGGCCAACGTCCTGACTTTC. Translating gives CASKLDSSGANVLTF.

Here the CDR3 DNA reads TGTGCCAGCAGGGCGGACAGGGCAGAGACCCAGTACTTC. It is translated as CASRADRAETQYF. V gene TRBV2 combines with J gene TRBJ2-5; 8 bases line up with TRBD1. There are 13 residues in the CDR3. V gave up 6 bases and J gave up 4 bases; unmatched junction bases: 4. Germline V CDR1 and CDR2: SNHLY, FYNNEI. The variable domain in full, with the rest retrieved from reference TRBV2 and TRBJ2-5, is EPEVTQTPSHQVTQMGQEVILRCVPISNHLYFYWYRQILGQKVEFLVSFYNNEISEKSEIFDDQFSVERPDGSNFTLKIRSTKLEDSAMYFCASRADRAETQYFGPGTRLLVL.

The V call is TRBV2, the J call TRBJ2-5; the match to TRBD2 covers 11 bases. Per the germline V gene, CDR1 is SNHLY and CDR2 is FYNNEI. After removal of 2 bases from V and 3 bases from J, the junction contained 5 bases not matched to a gene. CDR3 length: 16 residues. For the CDR3, the DNA is TGTGCCAGCAGTGAACTGGCTAGCGGGGGGAAAGAGACCCAGTACTTC. It is translated as CASSELASGGKETQYF.

The chain uses TRBV15 and TRBJ1-5; 7 bases are a match to TRBD1. The V gene end was trimmed by 0 bases and the J gene end by 4 bases; junction bases not matched to a gene: 6. The CDR3 length is 16 residues. CDR1 is LNHNV, CDR2 YYDKDF, per germline (reference sequence). CDR3 sequence: CATSRERDSFNQPQHF. In DNA, the CDR3 is TGTGCCACCAGCAGAGAAAGGGACAGTTTTAATCAGCCCCAGCATTTT.

The chain has TRBV10-3 and TRBJ1-1; 10 bases map to TRBD1. Germline-derived CDR1 and CDR2 are ENHRY and SYGVKD. Trimming took 6 bases from V and 7 from J; bases not matched to a gene: 5. CDR3 length: 13 amino acids. CDR3 region: CAISSTGGVEAFF. The CDR3 DNA is TGTGCCATCAGCTCGACAGGGGGCGTTGAAGCTTTCTTT.

In nucleotides, the CDR3 is TGTGCCAGCAGGTCTAGCTATGGCTACACCTTC. Amino acids: CASRSSYGYTF. The chain uses TRBV3-1 (or the pseudogene TRBV3-2) and TRBJ1-2; D gene ambiguous. This CDR3 is built from 11 residues. From germline, CDR1 is LGHDT and CDR2 YNNKEL (reference sequence). Between the trimmed V and J ends, which lost 6 bases and 4 bases, there was a span of 6 bases.

This clone was observed a single time. The J gene is TRBJ2-3, the V gene TRBV5-4, with 10 nucleotides matching TRBD2. Germline CDR1 SGHNT, CDR2 YYREEE (reference sequence). The CDR3 is 16 residues long. The V gene end was trimmed by 3 bases and the J gene end by 2 bases; junction bases not matched to a gene: 6. CDR3 protein: CASSSEGLADTDTQYF. For the CDR3, the DNA is TGTGCCAGCAGCTCAGAAGGACTAGCGGACACAGATACGCAGTATTTT.

V gene TRBV6-5 combines with J gene TRBJ1-4; D is perhaps TRBD1 (6 bases). The V end lost 6 bases, the J end lost 7 bases, and 18 bases lay between the germline ends. This CDR3 has 15 amino acids. Germline values: CDR1 MNHEY, CDR2 SVGAGI. The DNA for the CDR3 is TGTGCCAGCAGAGGCAGAGGGGGACGAGCTGAAAAACTGTTTTTT. It encodes CASRGRGGRAEKLFF.

The CDR3 DNA is TGTGCCAGCAGTTTTCTGGTACCGGGACAGGGGTTGTTCTATGAGCAGTTCTTC. Residues: CASSFLVPGQGLFYEQFF. This rearrangement joins TRBV27 to TRBJ2-1, with 10 bases that match TRBD1. V was pared by 3 bases and J by 8 bases, with 16 bases of the junction left unmatched. CDR3 length: 18 amino acids. The germline gives CDR1 MNHEY, CDR2 SMNVEV (reference sequence).

The chain uses TRBV19 and TRBJ2-3, with D perhaps TRBD1 (6 bases). V lost 3 bases to trimming and J lost 1 base, with 11 bases between them. Germline CDR1 LNHDA, CDR2 SQIVND (reference sequence). This CDR3 is built from 15 residues. The CDR3 DNA follows: TGTGCCAGTAGTATGTGGACAGCTCGCACAGATACGCAGTATTTT. It codes for CASSMWTARTDTQYF.

The V and J genes are TRBV27 and TRBJ1-5; D might be TRBD1 (5 bases). V was pared by 5 bases and J by 2 bases, with 16 bases between. This CDR3 contains 16 residues. Germline V gene lookup returns CDR1 MNHEY and CDR2 SMNVEV (reference sequence). This CDR3 is CASSGITGVGNQPQHF. For the CDR3, the DNA is TGTGCCAGCAGTGGGATAACGGGGGTTGGCAATCAGCCCCAGCATTTT.

The J gene is TRBJ2-3, the V gene TRBV5-4, with TRBD2 matching 8 bases. The CDR3 spans 15 residues. V lost 3 bases and J lost 0; bases outside the gene matches: 3. Per germline, CDR1 SGHNT and CDR2 YYREEE (reference sequence). In nucleotides, the CDR3 is TGTGCCAGCAGCTCTAGCGGGTCTAGCACAGATACGCAGTATTTT. It is translated as CASSSSGSSTDTQYF. Based on the CDR3 plus reference TRBV5-4 and TRBJ2-3, the full variable domain is ETGVTQSPTHLIKTRGQQVTLRCSSQSGHNTVSWYQQALGQGPQFIFQYYREEENGRGNFPPRFSGLQFPNYSSELNVNALELDDSALYLCASSSSGSSTDTQYFGPGTRLTVL.

The CDR3 nucleotides read TGTGCCAGCAGTTGGAGGGGACTAGCCAAAAACATTCAGTACTTC. This gives the protein CASSWRGLAKNIQYF. The chain has TRBV28 and TRBJ2-4; a possible D gene is TRBD2 (6 bases). Germline-derived CDR1 and CDR2 are MDHEN and SYDVKM. The CDR3 contains 15 residues. Trimming took off 4 bases at V and 0 bases at J, with 10 bases between the two ends.

The rearrangement uses TRBV27 and TRBJ1-4; D may be TRBD1 (5 bases). Germline CDR1 is MNHEY and CDR2 is SMNVEV (reference sequence). The CDR3 length is 15 residues. The V and J ends lost 2 bases and 3 bases respectively, with 10 bases between them. Here the CDR3 DNA reads TGTGCCAGCAGTTTAGGGGCAGACCCTAATGAAAAACTGTTTTTT. It is translated as CASSLGADPNEKLFF. The entire variable domain, with the rest obtained from reference TRBV27 and TRBJ1-4, is as follows: EAQVTQNPRYLITVTGKKLTVTCSQNMNHEYMSWYRQDPGLGLRQIYYSMNVEVTDKGDVPEGYKVSRKEKRNFPLILESPSPNQTSLYFCASSLGADPNEKLFFGSGTQLSVL.

This clone was recorded a few times. V usage is TRBV11-1 and J usage is TRBJ1-1; TRBD1 is a possible D gene (6 bases). V was clipped by 5 bases and J by 0 bases, with 13 bases between them. Germline CDR1 is SGHAT and CDR2 is FQDESV (reference sequence). This CDR3 comprises 15 residues. CDR3 residues: CASSPRTAMNTEAFF. The CDR3 nucleotides are TGTGCCAGCAGCCCACGGACAGCAATGAACACTGAAGCTTTCTTT.

The chain employs TRBV9 and TRBJ2-1, with 10 bases matching TRBD2. V was clipped by 2 bases and J by 3 bases; unmatched bases: 2. Germline values: CDR1 SGDLS, CDR2 YYNGEE. There are 15 residues in the CDR3. The CDR3 loop reads CASSVLAGVYNEQFF. The CDR3, as DNA: TGTGCCAGCAGCGTCCTAGCGGGGGTCTACAATGAGCAGTTCTTC.

This sequence joins TRBV4-3 and TRBJ1-1; D is unclear. Germline V CDR1 and CDR2: LGHNA, YSLEER. CDR3 size: 15 residues. Trimming took 1 base from V and 4 from J, leaving 13 bases between them. The CDR3 nucleotides are TGCGCCAGCAGCCAAGTCTGGTTGCTAGTCACTGAAGCTTTCTTT. Residues: CASSQVWLLVTEAFF.

The chain has TRBV19 and TRBJ1-5, with a possible D match to TRBD1 (6 bases). The germline gives CDR1 LNHDA, CDR2 SQIVND (reference sequence). Trimming cost V 7 bases and J 2 bases, with 18 bases left between them. This CDR3 is 16 amino acids long. This chain's CDR3 is CASNALEGGGNQPQHF. Written as DNA, the CDR3 is TGTGCCAGTAACGCCCTAGAAGGGGGAGGCAATCAGCCCCAGCATTTT.